What follows describes a single TCR beta chain. Per the authors' pipeline: Amplification with reference gene primers provided the estimates of nucleated cell counts. Libraries were prepared by immunoSEQ multiplex PCR; TCRdb keeps only in-frame clonotypes and omits some of them. V, J and clone size are those of that table, while D and trimming were read from the DNA. The profile shows some 290,000 clones, around 81% of them singletons. The sample is drawn from a study of blood T cell repertoires in COVID-19. Overall study: The study drew acute and convalescent COVID-19 samples from the United States, Italy and Spain. T cells, B-cell-depleted T cells, or PBMCs provided the cDNA or gDNA that served as material.

Germline V gives CDR1 SGHNT, CDR2 YYREEE (reference sequence). The CDR3 runs 16 residues. V shed 4 bases and J 1 base; nucleotides not matched to a gene: 4. The source is a woman aged 55 to 70 with active or convalescent COVID-19. The gene calls are TRBV5-4 and TRBJ1-3, with TRBD1 identical over 11 bases. Sequenced: peripheral blood. CDR3 DNA sequence: TGTGCCAGCAGCCTGGGGACAGGGGGATCTGGAAACACCATATATTTT. Translated, it gives CASSLGTGGSGNTIYF.